The subject of this entry is one T cell receptor beta chain. The data stem from a study of long-term antiretroviral therapy in people with HIV. Germline CDR1 MGHRA, CDR2 YSYEKL. Trimming pared 5 bases from V and 4 bases from J, leaving 11 bases between. CDR3 length equals 13 residues. The assay used was immunoSEQ (version v3.0), run at survey level. Produced via immunoSEQ multiplex PCR; TCRdb's table is partial and in-frame only. The table has some 25,000 clones, roughly 80% seen once; the top ten hold 5.5% to 6%. The V and J genes are TRBV4-1 and TRBJ1-2, with D unresolved. The starting material was unsorted PBMCs, obtained 1.1 years before starting antiretroviral therapy. This TCR came from a woman in her twenties or thirties with HIV. DNA for the CDR3: TGCGCCAGCAGCGGATTAACCCTCTATGGCTACACCTTC. Its protein product is CASSGLTLYGYTF.